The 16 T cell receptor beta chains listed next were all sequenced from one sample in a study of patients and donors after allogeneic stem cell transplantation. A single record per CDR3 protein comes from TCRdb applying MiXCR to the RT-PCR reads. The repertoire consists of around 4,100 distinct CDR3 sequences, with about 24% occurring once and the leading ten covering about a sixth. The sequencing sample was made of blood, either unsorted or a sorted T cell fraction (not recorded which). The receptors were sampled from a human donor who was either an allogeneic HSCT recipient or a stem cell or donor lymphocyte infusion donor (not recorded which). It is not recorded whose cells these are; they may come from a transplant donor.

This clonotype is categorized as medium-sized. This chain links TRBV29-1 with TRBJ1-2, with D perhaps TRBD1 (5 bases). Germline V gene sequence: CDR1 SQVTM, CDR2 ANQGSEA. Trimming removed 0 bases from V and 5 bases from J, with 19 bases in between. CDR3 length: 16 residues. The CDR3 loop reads CSVEDPRGDKKYGYTF. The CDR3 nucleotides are TGCAGCGTTGAAGATCCACGGGGGGATAAGAAATATGGCTACACCTTC. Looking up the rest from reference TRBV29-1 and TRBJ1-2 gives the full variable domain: SAVISQKPSRDICQRGTSLTIQCQVDSQVTMMFWYRQQPGQSLTLIATANQGSEATYESGFVIDKFPISRPNLTFSTLTVSNMSPEDSSIYLCSVEDPRGDKKYGYTFGSGTRLTVV.

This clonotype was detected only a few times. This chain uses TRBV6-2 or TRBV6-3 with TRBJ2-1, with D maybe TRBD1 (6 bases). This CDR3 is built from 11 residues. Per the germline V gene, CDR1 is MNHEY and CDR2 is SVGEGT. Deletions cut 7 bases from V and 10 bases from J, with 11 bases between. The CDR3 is CASTDRREQFF. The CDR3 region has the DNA TGTGCCAGCACCGACAGGCGGGAGCAGTTCTTC.

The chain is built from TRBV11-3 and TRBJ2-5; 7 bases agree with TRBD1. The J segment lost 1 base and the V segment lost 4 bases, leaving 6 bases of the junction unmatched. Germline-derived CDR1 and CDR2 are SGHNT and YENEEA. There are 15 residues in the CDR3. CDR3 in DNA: TGTGCCAGCAGCTCCTGGACAGGACCCCAAGAGACCCAGTACTTC. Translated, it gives CASSSWTGPQETQYF.

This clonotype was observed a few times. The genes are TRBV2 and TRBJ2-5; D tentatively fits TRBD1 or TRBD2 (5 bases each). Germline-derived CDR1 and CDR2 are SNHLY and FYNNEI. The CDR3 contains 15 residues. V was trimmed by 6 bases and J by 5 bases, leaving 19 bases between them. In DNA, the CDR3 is TGTGCCAGCAGCCTCCGGGGTGGGGGAGACGAGACCCAGTACTTC. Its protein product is CASSLRGGGDETQYF.

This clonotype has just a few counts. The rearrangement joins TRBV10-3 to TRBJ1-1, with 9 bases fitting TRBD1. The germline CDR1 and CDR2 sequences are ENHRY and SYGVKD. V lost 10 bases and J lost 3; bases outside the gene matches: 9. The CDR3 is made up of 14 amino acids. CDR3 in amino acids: CATTGGGGDTEAFF. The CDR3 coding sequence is TGTGCCACCACAGGGGGCGGAGGGGACACTGAAGCTTTCTTT.

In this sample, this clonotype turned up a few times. CDR3: CASSVFPSTDTQYF. CDR3 nucleotide sequence: TGTGCCAGCAGTGTTTTCCCTAGCACAGATACGCAGTATTTT. The V and J genes are TRBV6-1 and TRBJ2-3; the D is unclear. Germline assignment: CDR1 MNHNS and CDR2 SASEGT. V gave up 4 bases and J gave up 0 bases, with 8 bases separating them. This CDR3 is built from 14 residues.

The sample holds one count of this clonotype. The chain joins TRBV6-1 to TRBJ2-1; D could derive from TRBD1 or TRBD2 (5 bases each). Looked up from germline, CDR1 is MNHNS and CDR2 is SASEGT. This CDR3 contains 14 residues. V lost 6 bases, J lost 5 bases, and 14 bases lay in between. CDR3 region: CASSLLGRNNEQFF. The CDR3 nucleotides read TGTGCCAGCAGCTTGCTGGGACGGAACAATGAGCAGTTCTTC.

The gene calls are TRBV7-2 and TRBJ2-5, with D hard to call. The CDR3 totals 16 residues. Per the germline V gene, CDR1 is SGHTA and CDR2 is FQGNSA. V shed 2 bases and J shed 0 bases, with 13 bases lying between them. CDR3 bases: TGTGCCAGCAGCTTACGGTGGGTGGCGAACCAAGAGACCCAGTACTTC. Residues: CASSLRWVANQETQYF.

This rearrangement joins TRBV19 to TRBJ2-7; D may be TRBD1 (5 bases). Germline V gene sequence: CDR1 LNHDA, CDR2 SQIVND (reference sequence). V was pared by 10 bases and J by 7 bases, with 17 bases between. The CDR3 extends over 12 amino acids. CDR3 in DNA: TGTGCCACCGCCCGGACAATGGGGGAGCAGTACTTC. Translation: CATARTMGEQYF.

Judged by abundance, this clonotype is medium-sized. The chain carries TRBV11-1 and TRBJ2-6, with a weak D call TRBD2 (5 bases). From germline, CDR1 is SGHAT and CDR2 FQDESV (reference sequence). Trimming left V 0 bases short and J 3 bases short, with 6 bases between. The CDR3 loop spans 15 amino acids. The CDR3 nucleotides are TGTGCCAGCAGCTTAGCGGGAGTTGGGGCCAACGTCCTGACTTTC. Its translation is CASSLAGVGANVLTF.

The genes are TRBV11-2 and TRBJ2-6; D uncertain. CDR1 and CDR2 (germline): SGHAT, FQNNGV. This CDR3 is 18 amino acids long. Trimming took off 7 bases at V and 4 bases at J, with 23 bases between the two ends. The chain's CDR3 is CASTLLGGSRSGANVLTF. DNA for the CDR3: TGTGCCAGCACCCTTCTGGGTGGCTCGCGATCCGGGGCCAACGTCCTGACTTTC.

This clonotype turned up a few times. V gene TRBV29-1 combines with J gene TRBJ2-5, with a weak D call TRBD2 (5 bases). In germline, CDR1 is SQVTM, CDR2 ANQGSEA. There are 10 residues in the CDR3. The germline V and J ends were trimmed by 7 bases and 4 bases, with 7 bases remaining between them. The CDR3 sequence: CSAGLETQYF. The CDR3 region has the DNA TGCAGCGCGGGATTAGAGACCCAGTACTTC.

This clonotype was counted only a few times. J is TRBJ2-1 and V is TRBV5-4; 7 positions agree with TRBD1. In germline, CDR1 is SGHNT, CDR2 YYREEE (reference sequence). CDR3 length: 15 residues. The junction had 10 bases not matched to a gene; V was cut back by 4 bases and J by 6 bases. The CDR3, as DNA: TGTGCCAGCAGCCAGAGACAGGGCTCGGGCAATGAGCAGTTCTTC. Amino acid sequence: CASSQRQGSGNEQFF.

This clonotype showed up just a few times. The CDR3 region is CATSSFGTLNEQFF. The CDR3 coding sequence is TGTGCCACCAGCAGCTTCGGGACCCTCAATGAGCAGTTCTTC. The chain uses TRBV15 and TRBJ2-1; either TRBD1 or TRBD2 may supply D (5 bases each). V gave up 3 bases and J gave up 6 bases, with 12 bases separating them. This CDR3 comprises 14 residues. Germline values: CDR1 LNHNV, CDR2 YYDKDF (reference sequence).

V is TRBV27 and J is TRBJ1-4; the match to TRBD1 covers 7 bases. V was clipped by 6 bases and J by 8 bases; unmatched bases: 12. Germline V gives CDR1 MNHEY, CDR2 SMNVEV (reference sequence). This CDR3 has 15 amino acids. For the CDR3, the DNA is TGTGCCAGCAGCCGAAGACAGGGTTTGGGAGAAAAACTGTTTTTT. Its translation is CASSRRQGLGEKLFF.

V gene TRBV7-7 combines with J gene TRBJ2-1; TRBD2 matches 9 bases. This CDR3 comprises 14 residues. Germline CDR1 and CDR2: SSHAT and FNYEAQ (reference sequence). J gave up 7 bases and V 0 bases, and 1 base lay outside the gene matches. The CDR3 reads CASSLASGSNEQFF. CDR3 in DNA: TGTGCCAGCAGCTTAGCTAGCGGGAGTAATGAGCAGTTCTTC.